This entry lists 15 T cell receptor beta chains sequenced from one sample in a study of cytomegalovirus exposure and HLA in healthy donors. The repertoire was sequenced with immunoSEQ multiplex PCR; TCRdb's copy has only in-frame clones and lacks some. The sample contains approximately 270,000 clones, about 90% of which appear only once. Sequencing was done on a sample of PBMCs. These receptors came from a woman in her late teens or twenties in good health and CMV-seronegative.

This sequence joins TRBV11-2 and TRBJ1-2; D is perhaps TRBD1 (6 bases). Trimming cost V 5 bases and J 0 bases, with 16 bases left between them. CDR1 is SGHAT, CDR2 FQNNGV, per germline. This CDR3 is built from 16 residues. The CDR3 nucleotides are TGTGCCAGCAGCCTTCGGTCGACAGGTCCTAACTATGGCTACACCTTC. Residues: CASSLRSTGPNYGYTF.

CDR3 nucleotide sequence: TGCGCCAGCAGCCCGCGTTATTCTCACCGGGGAATCCAAGAGACCCAGTACTTC. Its protein is CASSPRYSHRGIQETQYF. The chain uses TRBV4-1 and TRBJ2-5; D possibly corresponds to TRBD2 (5 bases). The CDR3 has 18 residues. Germline-derived CDR1 and CDR2 are MGHRA and YSYEKL. Trimming shortened V by 4 bases and J by 1 base, and 22 bases separated the two germline ends.

This clone was counted a single time. The chain recombines TRBV4-3 with TRBJ1-3; D remains unclear. Germline V gives CDR1 LGHNA, CDR2 YSLEER. V was trimmed by 0 bases and J by 5 bases, leaving 14 bases between them. The CDR3 loop spans 16 amino acids. DNA for the CDR3: TGCGCCAGCAGCCAAGATCTGGGAGGTAGAAGAAACACCATATATTTT. Protein: CASSQDLGGRRNTIYF.

The chain joins TRBV7-8 to TRBJ1-1; D may be TRBD1 (6 bases). The germline V and J ends were trimmed by 6 bases and 1 base, with 15 bases remaining between them. The CDR3 totals 15 residues. CDR1 and CDR2 (germline): SGHVS, FQNEAQ. The CDR3 reads CASRNVARGNTEAFF. The DNA of the CDR3 is TGTGCCAGCAGGAACGTCGCCAGGGGGAACACTGAAGCTTTCTTT.

The V and J genes are TRBV20-1 and TRBJ1-6; D remains ambiguous. CDR3 length: 10 amino acids. V dropped 2 bases and J dropped 14 bases, with 7 bases sitting between them. Germline CDR1 DFQATT, CDR2 SNEGSKA (reference sequence). In nucleotides, the CDR3 is TGCAGTGCTAGACCCAAAACCCTCCACTTT. It yields the protein CSARPKTLHF.

V gene TRBV29-1 combines with J gene TRBJ2-1, with 8 nucleotides matching TRBD2. CDR3 length: 14 residues. Germline V gives CDR1 SQVTM, CDR2 ANQGSEA. The V gene end was trimmed by 6 bases and the J gene end by 4 bases; junction bases not matched to a gene: 8. CDR3 protein: CSVSGTSKYNEQFF. The CDR3 region has the DNA TGCAGCGTATCCGGGACTAGTAAGTACAATGAGCAGTTCTTC.

In this sample, this clone turned up a few times. The V and J genes are TRBV27 and TRBJ1-5; D gene ambiguous. Germline loops: CDR1 MNHEY, CDR2 SMNVEV (reference sequence). With 3 bases removed from V and 0 bases from J, the gap between germline ends came to 3 bases. CDR3 length: 13 amino acids. The CDR3 spells CASSFSSNQPQHF. In DNA, the CDR3 is TGTGCCAGCAGTTTCAGTAGCAATCAGCCCCAGCATTTT.

The chain uses TRBV28 and TRBJ1-5, with D perhaps TRBD1 (5 bases). The CDR3 extends over 16 amino acids. Trimming shortened V by 3 bases and J by 2 bases, and 14 bases separated the two germline ends. The germline V gene encodes CDR1 MDHEN and CDR2 SYDVKM. CDR3 protein: CASSFLRGAGNQPQHF. DNA for the CDR3: TGTGCCAGCAGTTTCCTTAGGGGCGCGGGCAATCAGCCCCAGCATTTT.

The genes are TRBV19 and TRBJ2-3; a weak D match, TRBD2 (5 bases). Trimming pared 3 bases from V and 4 bases from J, leaving 8 bases between. Per the germline V gene, CDR1 is LNHDA and CDR2 is SQIVND (reference sequence). The CDR3 consists of 13 residues. CDR3 sequence (DNA): TGTGCCAGTAGTATCGAGGGAGCAGATACGCAGTATTTT. The encoded protein is CASSIEGADTQYF. Full variable domain (missing parts from reference TRBV19 and TRBJ2-3): DGGITQSPKYLFRKEGQNVTLSCEQNLNHDAMYWYRQDPGQGLRLIYYSQIVNDFQKGDIAEGYSVSREKKESFPLTVTSAQKNPTAFYLCASSIEGADTQYFGPGTRLTVL.

The V call is TRBV10-1, the J call TRBJ2-2, with TRBD2 identical over 8 bases. CDR3 length equals 20 residues. CDR1 is WNHNN, CDR2 SYGVQD, per germline (reference sequence). V was pared by 0 bases and J by 5 bases, with 17 bases of the junction left unmatched. This CDR3 reads CASSESTPSVGGVETGELFF. The DNA for the CDR3 is TGCGCCAGCAGTGAGTCGACTCCGAGTGTCGGGGGGGTCGAGACCGGGGAGCTGTTTTTT.

This sequence joins TRBV5-6 and TRBJ2-7; D possibly corresponds to TRBD1 (5 bases). V was pared by 3 bases and J by 6 bases, with 10 bases between. The germline CDR1 and CDR2 sequences are SGHDT and YYEEEE. This CDR3 spans 12 amino acids. The CDR3 DNA sequence: TGTGCCAGCAGCTCCCAGGGTTCCGAGCAGTACTTC. Protein product: CASSSQGSEQYF.

The V gene is TRBV6-4, the J gene TRBJ2-7; a possible D gene is TRBD2 (6 bases). This CDR3 is 14 amino acids long. The germline V gene encodes CDR1 MRHNA and CDR2 SNTAGT. Trimming took 5 bases from V and 0 from J, leaving 11 bases between them. The CDR3 spells CASSTGLSSYEQYV. DNA for the CDR3: TGTGCCAGCAGTACGGGACTGAGCTCCTACGAGCAGTACGTC.

The chain combines TRBV7-6 with TRBJ2-1; 8 bases align to TRBD2. J was trimmed by 3 bases and V by 7 bases; bases with no gene match: 5. The length of the CDR3 is 14 residues. Germline V gene lookup returns CDR1 SGHVS and CDR2 FNYEAQ. The CDR3 spells CASTAGGSYNEQFF. CDR3 sequence (DNA): TGTGCCAGCACGGCGGGGGGCAGCTACAATGAGCAGTTCTTC.

The chain recombines TRBV5-1 with TRBJ2-5; tentatively, D is TRBD1 (6 bases). V gave up 4 bases and J gave up 2 bases, with 12 bases separating them. The CDR3 is 14 amino acids. Germline CDR1 SGHRS, CDR2 YFSETQ. CDR3 nucleotides: TGCGCCAGCAGCCCGTGGACAGCGCAAGAGACCCAGTACTTC. Translating gives CASSPWTAQETQYF.

The rearrangement uses TRBV28 and TRBJ1-1, with a tentative D call TRBD1 (6 bases). This CDR3 region has 11 residues. CDR1 and CDR2 (germline): MDHEN, SYDVKM. The germline V and J ends were trimmed by 6 bases and 11 bases, with 13 bases remaining between them. The CDR3 is CASRTGIVAFF. CDR3 sequence (DNA): TGTGCCAGCAGAACAGGGATTGTGGCTTTCTTT. The variable domain in full, completed from reference TRBV28 and TRBJ1-1, reads DVKVTQSSRYLVKRTGEKVFLECVQDMDHENMFWYRQDPGLGLRLIYFSYDVKMKEKGDIPEGYSVSREKKERFSLILESASTNQTSMYLCASRTGIVAFFGQGTRLTVV.